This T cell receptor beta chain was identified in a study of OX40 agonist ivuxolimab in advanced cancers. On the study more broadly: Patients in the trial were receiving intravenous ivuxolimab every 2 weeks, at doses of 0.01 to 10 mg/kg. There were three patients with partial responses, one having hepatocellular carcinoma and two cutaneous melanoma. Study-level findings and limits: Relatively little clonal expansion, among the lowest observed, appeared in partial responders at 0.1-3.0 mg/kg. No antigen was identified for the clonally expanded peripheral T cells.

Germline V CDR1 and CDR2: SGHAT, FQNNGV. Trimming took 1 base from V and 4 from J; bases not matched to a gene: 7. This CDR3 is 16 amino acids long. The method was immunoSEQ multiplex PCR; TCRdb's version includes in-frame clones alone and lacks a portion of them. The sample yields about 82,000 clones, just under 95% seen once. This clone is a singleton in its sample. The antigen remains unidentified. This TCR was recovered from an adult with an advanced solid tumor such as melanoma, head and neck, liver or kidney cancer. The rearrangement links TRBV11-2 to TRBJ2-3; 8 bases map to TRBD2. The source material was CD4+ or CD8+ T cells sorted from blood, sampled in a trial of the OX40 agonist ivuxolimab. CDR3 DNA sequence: TGTGCCAGCAGCTTAGCGGGGGGGCATAACGCAGATACGCAGTATTTT. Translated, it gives CASSLAGGHNADTQYF.